This TCR beta chain emerged from a study of regulatory T cells in long-lasting Graves disease. Construction of TCR beta libraries relied on iRepertoire HTBI primers and on Arm-PCR targeting CDR3 regions. In the study's own analysis: Identification of gene segments yielded more than 60 TRBV and around 13 TRBJ across samples. TCRdb reprocessed the multiplex PCR reads with MiXCR, giving one entry per CDR3 protein. It is TCRdb's table, rather than the study itself, that gives the V and J calls and clone size. Of approximately 250,000 distinct CDR3 sequences listed, about 18% were seen once; the top ten hold roughly 23%. Time point reported: newly diagnosed GD, antithyroid drugs for less than 3 months. RNA extracted from PBMCs served as the sequencing template. The table lists this clonotype with many counts. This CDR3 contains 15 residues. Germline trimming cut 3 bases from V and 4 bases from J; bases unmatched to any gene: 6. Looked up from germline, CDR1 is KGHDR and CDR2 is SFDVKD.

This specimen was peripheral blood mononuclear cells (PBMCs), taken at new diagnosis, from a patient treated with antithyroid drugs. This clonotype originated in a female donor with Graves disease. The gene calls are TRBV24-1 and TRBJ2-3; 7 nucleotides agree with TRBD2. The DNA of the CDR3 is TGTGCCACCAGTGATAACGCGGGGGACGCAGATACGCAGTATTTT. Amino acid sequence: CATSDNAGDADTQYF.